This is a list of T cell receptor beta chains from one sample in a study of radiation and T cells in renal cell carcinoma. Using immunoSEQ multiplex PCR, the repertoire was profiled, and TCRdb retains in-frame clones only, with some absent. The sample lists 15,000 to 20,000 clones; around three fifths were seen once. This sample comprised tumor tissue, obtained from a patient whose treatment was nephrectomy without radiotherapy. The source is a man aged 45-65 years with renal cell carcinoma. Both conserved end residues are part of each CDR3.

v_call	cdr3_aa
TRBV10-3	CAISDRGGNTEAFF
TRBV11-2	CASSLLAGVASTDTQYF
TRBV18	CASSPFSPSDNSPLHF
TRBV6-5	CASSDYRELNYGYTF
TRBV5-3	CARSKDSNQPQHF
TRBV7-2	CASSASANYGYTF
TRBV5-6	CASSLVAPQETQYF
TRBV29-1	CSAGGTGLEVYEQYF
TRBV14	CASSVQDQETQYF
TRBV11-3	CASSFSANTGELFF
TRBV19	CASSLTQGPYGYTF
TRBV7-9	CASSVGDSNSPLHF
TRBV2	CASSVGTGGPDTQYF
TRBV5-1	CASSLAAPSNTGELFF
TRBV6-1	CASSLGPVQILF
TRBV5-4	CASSLEGDRAEQYF
TRBV18	CASSPGTGDQPQHF
TRBV11-3	CASRLHRGTGELFF
TRBV5-4	CASSRTGRSGANVLTF
TRBV6-4	CASSRDSTGELFF
TRBV27	CASSLSRLESGQFF
TRBV27	CASRGSNQPQHF
TRBV23-1	CASSQSRRERNEQFF
TRBV4-2	CASSQPPGVTTNYGYTF
TRBV9	CASSVAGEGGHEQFF
TRBV11-3	CASSLDGLNTEAFF
TRBV19	CASSPRHGLSNQPQHF
TRBV7-3	CASSLLGQGVPGELFF
TRBV5-1	CASSLWTGGGYEQYF
TRBV18	CASSPRGGAGSYSYEQYF
TRBV19	CASSIGTGNYGYTF
TRBV30	CAGQQGTNTEAFF
TRBV9	CASSTGTSGRINEQFF
TRBV10-3	CAISSGRSNSPLHF
TRBV27	CASSLSQTGATEAFF
TRBV6-6	CASSPQETQYF
TRBV7-2	CASSSGQGQRETQYF
TRBV15	CATSSFRDTEAFF
TRBV6-5	CASSYGINQPQHF
TRBV2	CASSEEGPWGTTIYF
TRBV7-9	CASSLGLVGGYTF
TRBV27	CASSPWTVEKLFF
TRBV2	CASSVPAGYPYF
TRBV19	CASQGEPVYSNQPQHF
TRBV5-8	CASRAAYRVSGTEAFF
TRBV9	CASSPSGSSYEQYF
TRBV6-1	CASSPSTAQNTEAFF
TRBV4-3	CASSQEVPSARGYTF
TRBV2	CASRGPGGTPETQYF
TRBV5-1	CASSLLGASNQPQHF
TRBV5-5	CASRLSGSNTEAFF
TRBV7-2	CASSPVGAYEQYF
TRBV7-2	CASSTRTSGRTDTQYF
TRBV9	CASSPGRLAETDTQYF
TRBV7-2	CASSLVSGGPHGTQYF
TRBV4-3	CASSQVTGGDEKLFF
TRBV5-3	CARSLSRRIRYNEQFF